Included here is one T cell receptor beta chain sequence, with context. Its antigen remains unknown. The source of the sample is a study of T cells in localized non-small cell lung cancer. Findings and caveats of the study: A median around 57 of the top 100 tumor clones appeared in adjacent lung.

The J segment lost 4 bases and the V segment lost 4 bases, leaving 6 bases of the junction unmatched. The CDR3 has 14 amino acids. Germline CDR1 reads LNHDA; CDR2 reads SQIVND (reference sequence). Sequencing used immunoSEQ multiplex PCR; TCRdb keeps in-frame clones, though not all of them. In the table there are some 2,500 clones, approximately 22% of which are singletons. This receptor was identified in a man aged 40 to 70 with stage II lung adenocarcinoma. This specimen consisted of lung tumor tissue, obtained before any cancer treatment. The V gene is TRBV19, the J gene TRBJ1-2, with TRBD1 matching 7 bases. The CDR3 DNA is TGTGCCAGTAGTACCCGGGGACAGAGCTATGGCTACACCTTC. It encodes CASSTRGQSYGYTF.